This is a list of T cell receptor beta chains from one sample in a study of blood T cell repertoires in COVID-19. Using immunoSEQ multiplex PCR, the repertoire was profiled, and TCRdb retains in-frame clones only, with some absent. The data show more than 110,000 clones, 88% seen once. The sample consisted of peripheral blood. The receptors were sampled from a man in his fifties or sixties with active or convalescent COVID-19. Each CDR3 is given without its conserved first and last residue. Clone size appears in some rows only: once, few, many, or a class for an expanded clone.

V,length,size,CDR3
TRBV5-8,11,few,ASSLGTAGEQY
TRBV9,12,.,ASSLDTGNEKLF
TRBV28,14,once,ASSGGEAGGRNEQF
TRBV12-3/TRBV12-4,10,once,ASSLDPRSLH
TRBV11-3,13,.,ASSLGQGDTDTQY
TRBV5-1,13,.,ASSLVGDRTYEQY
TRBV6-5,11,.,ASTPTVGETQY
TRBV28,13,.,ASSLSLAVQETQY
TRBV6-2/TRBV6-3,13,few,ASNPRDRSSYEQY
TRBV2,13,.,ASSGGQGVNQPQH
TRBV29-1,12,.,SGGASESYNEQF
TRBV28,10,.,ASRPGSTEAF
TRBV7-9,13,.,ASGGQGNLNTEAF
TRBV10-2,12,.,ASSKSGGGNEQF
TRBV3-1/TRBV3-2,12,.,ASSQVAGVHEQY
TRBV19,13,.,ASSLQLAGFGEQY
TRBV2,12,.,ASSKTGSYNEQF
TRBV7-8,13,.,ASRTRDRGRTEAF
TRBV5-4,14,once,ASSFDSGRLINEQY
TRBV5-1,16,.,ASSLARGTASSGNTIY
TRBV5-1,12,few,ASSLAGASYEQY
TRBV5-1,12,.,ASSSGTTLYEQY
TRBV2,14,.,ASSEAPGDGNTEAF